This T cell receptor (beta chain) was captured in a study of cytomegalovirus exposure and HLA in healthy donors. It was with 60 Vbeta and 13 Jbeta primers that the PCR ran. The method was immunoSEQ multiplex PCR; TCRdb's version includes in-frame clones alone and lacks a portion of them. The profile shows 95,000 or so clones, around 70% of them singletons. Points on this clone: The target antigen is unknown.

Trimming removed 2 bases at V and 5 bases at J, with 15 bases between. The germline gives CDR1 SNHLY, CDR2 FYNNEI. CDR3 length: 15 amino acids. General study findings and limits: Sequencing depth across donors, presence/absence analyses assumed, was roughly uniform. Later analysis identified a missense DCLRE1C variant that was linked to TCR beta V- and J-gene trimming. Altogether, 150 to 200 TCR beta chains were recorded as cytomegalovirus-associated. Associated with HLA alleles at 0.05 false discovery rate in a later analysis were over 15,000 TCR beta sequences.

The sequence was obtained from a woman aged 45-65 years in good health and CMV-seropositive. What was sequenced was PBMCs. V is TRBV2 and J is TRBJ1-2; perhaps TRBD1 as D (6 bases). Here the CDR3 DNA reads TGTGCCAGCAGTGAACGAACGAGGGGGGGGTATGGCTACACCTTC. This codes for CASSERTRGGYGYTF.